A single sample gave rise to the 6 T cell receptor beta chains below, sequenced in a study of blood T cell repertoires in COVID-19. Sequencing used immunoSEQ multiplex PCR; TCRdb keeps in-frame clones, though not all of them. The sample consists of about 190,000 clones, around 85% of them appearing once. The sequencing sample was made of peripheral blood. These receptors all stem from a man between 45 and 60 years old who had recovered from COVID-19.

The J gene is TRBJ2-3, the V gene TRBV10-3; D uncertain. CDR1 and CDR2 from the germline V gene are ENHRY and SYGVKD. The CDR3 has 14 residues. V was clipped by 3 bases and J by 1 base, with 8 bases between them. CDR3 nucleotides: TGTGCCATCAGTGAACAGACGGGCACAGATACGCAGTATTTT. It specifies CAISEQTGTDTQYF.

The chain joins TRBV19 to TRBJ1-2; no definite D call. CDR1 and CDR2 from the germline V gene are LNHDA and SQIVND (reference sequence). The CDR3 consists of 15 residues. V lost 7 bases, J lost 2 bases, and 17 bases lay in between. The CDR3 nucleotides read TGTGCCAGTAACGGTCTTACCACCCTGAACTATGGCTACACCTTC. Translation: CASNGLTTLNYGYTF. The entire variable domain, with the rest obtained from reference TRBV19 and TRBJ1-2, is as follows: DGGITQSPKYLFRKEGQNVTLSCEQNLNHDAMYWYRQDPGQGLRLIYYSQIVNDFQKGDIAEGYSVSREKKESFPLTVTSAQKNPTAFYLCASNGLTTLNYGYTFGSGTRLTVV.

The CDR3 DNA sequence: TGTGCCAGCAGTCTGGGACTAGCGGGTTTGGAGTACTTC. Translated: CASSLGLAGLEYF. The rearrangement joins TRBV14 to TRBJ2-7, with 12 nucleotides matching TRBD2. Germline V gene lookup returns CDR1 SGHDN and CDR2 FVKESK. Losses at the gene ends were 6 bases for V and 11 bases for J; bases not matched to a gene: 8. The CDR3 contains 13 residues.

The rearrangement uses TRBV9 and TRBJ2-6, with 7 bases identical to TRBD1. This CDR3 region has 18 residues. The germline gives CDR1 SGDLS, CDR2 YYNGEE. The V gene end was trimmed by 4 bases and the J gene end by 4 bases; junction bases not matched to a gene: 14. CDR3 in DNA: TGTGCCAGCAGCACCAGACAGGGCCTCTTTTCCGGGGCCAACGTCCTGACTTTC. Residues: CASSTRQGLFSGANVLTF. The whole variable domain, filled in from reference TRBV9 and TRBJ2-6, reads DSGVTQTPKHLITATGQRVTLRCSPRSGDLSVYWYQQSLDQGLQFLIQYYNGEERAKGNILERFSAQQFPDLHSELNLSSLELGDSALYFCASSTRQGLFSGANVLTFGAGSRLTVL.

The J gene is TRBJ2-3, the V gene TRBV19; TRBD2 agrees at 12 bases. Germline values: CDR1 LNHDA, CDR2 SQIVND (reference sequence). The CDR3 sequence is 15 residues long. V shed 6 bases and J 3 bases; nucleotides not matched to a gene: 4. The CDR3 region has the DNA TGTGCCAGTAGAACCACTAGCGGGAGGACAGATACGCAGTATTTT. It is translated as CASRTTSGRTDTQYF.

The chain joins TRBV9 to TRBJ2-1; D perhaps matches TRBD2 (7 bases). Germline CDR1 and CDR2: SGDLS and YYNGEE. The CDR3 length is 18 residues. V dropped 3 bases and J dropped 7 bases, with 26 bases sitting between them. The CDR3 sequence is CASSEGGYLGAGRNEQFF. The CDR3 nucleotides read TGTGCCAGCAGCGAGGGGGGGTATCTTGGAGCGGGAAGAAATGAGCAGTTCTTC.